This record looks at one TCR beta chain sequence and its context. Antigen unknown. These data are taken from a study of blood T cells in healthy people across ages. General observations from the study: The diversity estimates, figures obtained from one million T cells, were considered underestimates. In older individuals, TCR beta diversity per million T cells was lower, falling roughly linearly with age.

Ten milliliters of peripheral blood were drawn from each donor into EDTA-treated tubes. The germline V and J ends were trimmed by 5 bases and 5 bases, with 28 bases remaining between them. The CDR3 contains 19 residues. Germline V CDR1 and CDR2: SGHTA, FQGNSA. For the second PCR, which ran for about 6 to 11 cycles, a sample-barcoded 5' primer and a J-beta primer mix were used. CDR3-containing paired-end reads numbered at least 2.5 million in each sample. TCRdb passed the 5' RACE reads through MiXCR, listing each CDR3 protein once. The repertoire includes 540,000 or so distinct CDR3 sequences, 25% to 30% of them detected once, and roughly 20% sits in the top ten.

The rearrangement links TRBV7-2 to TRBJ2-1; either TRBD1 or TRBD2 may supply D (6 bases each). The specimen was blood. The receptor was derived from a woman in her seventies in good health. CDR3 in DNA: TGTGCCAGCAGCACCAGAACGGAAGATTGGGGGGCGTCTGACAATGAGCAGTTCTTC. This gives the protein CASSTRTEDWGASDNEQFF.